One sample yielded the 18 T cell receptor beta chains listed below, sequenced in a study of CD8+ T cells in alopecia areata. The authors extracted RNA and reverse transcribed it into cDNA as the sequencing template. Clones were read by immunoSEQ multiplex PCR, and TCRdb kept only the in-frame ones, dropping some. In the table there are fewer than 150,000 clones, around two fifths of which are singletons. Sample: CD4+ T cells sorted from blood. These receptors originate from a human donor with alopecia areata.

The chain uses TRBV29-1 and TRBJ1-1, with a tentative D call TRBD1 (5 bases). V dropped 6 bases and J dropped 11 bases, with 16 bases sitting between them. Germline CDR1 SQVTM, CDR2 ANQGSEA. The CDR3 is 11 residues long. CDR3 nucleotides: TGCAGCGTGGGGGACCTTAGTTTGGCTTTCTTT. Its protein product is CSVGDLSLAFF.

The gene calls are TRBV29-1 and TRBJ2-2; D is possibly TRBD1 or TRBD2 (5 bases each). The V gene lost 6 bases and the J gene lost 4 bases, with 18 bases spanning the gap. Germline V gene lookup returns CDR1 SQVTM and CDR2 ANQGSEA. The CDR3 has 15 amino acids. CDR3 nucleotides: TGCAGCGTAGCACCCAGGGTAGCGCGCACCGGGGAGCTGTTTTTT. Amino acid sequence: CSVAPRVARTGELFF.

This chain connects TRBV4-1 to TRBJ2-6; D is undetermined. This CDR3 spans 14 amino acids. The germline V gene has CDR1 MGHRA and CDR2 YSYEKL. V was shortened by 1 base and J by 2 bases, with 3 bases between the two germline ends. The DNA for the CDR3 is TGCGCCAGCAGCCAAGGACCTGGGGCCAACGTCCTGACTTTC. It encodes CASSQGPGANVLTF.

This clone was observed a few times. The genes are TRBV29-1 and TRBJ2-2; a weak D match, TRBD2 (6 bases). The germline V gene encodes CDR1 SQVTM and CDR2 ANQGSEA. The length of the CDR3 is 14 residues. Trimming left V 5 bases short and J 3 bases short, with 13 bases between. In nucleotides, the CDR3 is TGCAGCGTTTCTCTGGGGGAGGACACCGGGGAGCTGTTTTTT. Encoded protein: CSVSLGEDTGELFF.

The chain carries TRBV29-1 and TRBJ1-2, with 9 bases identical to TRBD1. V lost 6 bases and J lost 7; bases outside the gene matches: 9. Per the germline V gene, CDR1 is SQVTM and CDR2 is ANQGSEA. This CDR3 is 13 amino acids long. This chain's CDR3 is CSVSGTGNGGYTF. DNA for the CDR3: TGCAGCGTCTCCGGGACAGGGAACGGTGGCTACACCTTC.

This chain links TRBV4-3 with TRBJ2-5; D remains unclear. The germline CDR1 and CDR2 sequences are LGHNA and YSLEER. CDR3 length: 14 residues. Trimming took 2 bases from V and 5 from J, leaving 12 bases between them. CDR3 residues: CASSQMGGLETQYF. CDR3 nucleotide sequence: TGCGCCAGCAGCCAAATGGGCGGTCTGGAGACCCAGTACTTC.

This clone was detected only a few times. The J gene is TRBJ2-7, the V gene TRBV29-1; D gene ambiguous. V lost 7 bases and J 5 bases, leaving 12 bases between the germline ends. The CDR3 runs 11 residues. The germline CDR1 and CDR2 sequences are SQVTM and ANQGSEA. DNA of the CDR3: TGCAGCGGTTCCTTGGCGAACGAGCAGTACTTC. It specifies CSGSLANEQYF.

This clone occurred once. This sequence joins TRBV5-6 and TRBJ2-1; the D gene is possibly TRBD2 (6 bases). V gave up 0 bases and J gave up 3 bases, with 10 bases separating them. CDR3 length equals 15 residues. The germline gives CDR1 SGHDT, CDR2 YYEEEE. CDR3 loop: CASSLGEARYNEQFF. In DNA form, the CDR3 reads TGTGCCAGCAGCTTGGGGGAGGCCCGCTACAATGAGCAGTTCTTC. The full variable domain, in which reference TRBV5-6 and TRBJ2-1 provide the parts outside the CDR3, is DAGVTQSPTHLIKTRGQQVTLRCSPKSGHDTVSWYQQALGQGPQFIFQYYEEEERQRGNFPDRFSGHQFPNYSSELNVNALLLGDSALYLCASSLGEARYNEQFFGPGTRLTVL.

The genes are TRBV7-9 and TRBJ2-5; 9 nucleotides agree with TRBD1. The CDR3 sequence is 17 residues long. CDR1 SEHNR and CDR2 FQNEAQ come from the germline V gene (reference sequence). V shed 4 bases, J shed 3 bases, and the junction held 12 bases outside the gene matches. CDR3 region: CASSWSFGQGLEETQYF. The CDR3 DNA follows: TGTGCCAGCAGCTGGTCCTTCGGACAGGGGTTGGAAGAGACCCAGTACTTC.

This clone was recorded a few times. The V and J genes are TRBV4-1 and TRBJ2-5; 8 nucleotides align to TRBD2. J lost 5 bases, V lost 4 bases, and 15 bases had no gene match. The CDR3 totals 17 residues. CDR1 is MGHRA and CDR2 is YSYEKL in the germline V gene. For the CDR3, the DNA is TGCGCCAGCAGCCTTACCGGGACTAGGGACCCCTCGGAGACCCAGTACTTC. Amino acids: CASSLTGTRDPSETQYF.

V gene TRBV4-1 combines with J gene TRBJ2-3; D remains ambiguous. The CDR3 has 14 amino acids. Germline CDR1 MGHRA, CDR2 YSYEKL. Trimming cost V 3 bases and J 2 bases, with 9 bases left between them. The CDR3 coding sequence is TGCGCCAGCAGCCAGCTTGGGCCCACAGATACGCAGTATTTT. Translation: CASSQLGPTDTQYF.

The chain combines TRBV29-1 with TRBJ2-7; TRBD1 might be the D (5 bases). Germline CDR1 reads SQVTM; CDR2 reads ANQGSEA. V was shortened by 4 bases and J by 0 bases, with 10 bases between the two germline ends. The CDR3 sequence is 13 residues long. CDR3 loop: CSVVGLYSYEQYF. The CDR3 nucleotides are TGCAGCGTTGTGGGGCTATACTCCTACGAGCAGTACTTC.

This rearrangement joins TRBV11-2 to TRBJ2-2; D might be TRBD1 (6 bases). The CDR3 length is 17 residues. Trimming stripped 5 bases from V and 6 bases from J, with 22 bases between. CDR1 and CDR2 (germline): SGHAT, FQNNGV. The CDR3: CASSPTGGSVVSGELFF. The CDR3 DNA sequence: TGTGCCAGCAGCCCCACTGGGGGCTCAGTCGTCTCCGGGGAGCTGTTTTTT. The full variable domain, with the rest looked up from reference TRBV11-2 and TRBJ2-2, is EAGVAQSPRYKIIEKRQSVAFWCNPISGHATLYWYQQILGQGPKLLIQFQNNGVVDDSQLPKDRFSAERLKGVDSTLKIQPAKLEDSAVYLCASSPTGGSVVSGELFFGEGSRLTVL.

This rearrangement joins TRBV5-4 to TRBJ2-5, with D possibly TRBD2 on 6 matching bases. This CDR3 is 15 amino acids long. Germline-derived CDR1 and CDR2 are SGHNT and YYREEE (reference sequence). V dropped 3 bases and J dropped 4 bases, with 16 bases sitting between them. CDR3 DNA sequence: TGTGCCAGCAGCTCCCGGGGCCAGGAGGGAGAGACCCAGTACTTC. Protein sequence: CASSSRGQEGETQYF. The whole variable domain, remainder taken from reference TRBV5-4 and TRBJ2-5, is ETGVTQSPTHLIKTRGQQVTLRCSSQSGHNTVSWYQQALGQGPQFIFQYYREEENGRGNFPPRFSGLQFPNYSSELNVNALELDDSALYLCASSSRGQEGETQYFGPGTRLLVL.

The chain joins TRBV7-9 to TRBJ2-7, with D possibly being TRBD1 (7 bases). CDR1 and CDR2 (germline): SEHNR, FQNEAQ (reference sequence). Deletions cut 4 bases from V and 2 bases from J, with 18 bases between. This CDR3 spans 16 amino acids. The CDR3 DNA is TGTGCCAGCAGCTCACGCGCAGGGGGGTACCCCTACGAGCAGTACTTC. Its translation: CASSSRAGGYPYEQYF.

Many counts were recorded for this clone. V usage is TRBV14 and J usage is TRBJ2-7; TRBD2 agrees at 11 bases. CDR3 length: 15 residues. The V gene's germline CDR1 is SGHDN and CDR2 FVKESK. V gave up 5 bases and J gave up 4 bases; unmatched junction bases: 7. DNA for the CDR3: TGTGCCAGCAGCGCGACTAGCGGGGCCAGTTACGAGCAGTACTTC. Encoded protein: CASSATSGASYEQYF.

V is TRBV29-1 and J is TRBJ1-1, with 7 bases that match TRBD1. The CDR3 length is 13 residues. The V gene end was trimmed by 6 bases and the J gene end by 3 bases; junction bases not matched to a gene: 7. Germline V gives CDR1 SQVTM, CDR2 ANQGSEA. Here the CDR3 DNA reads TGCAGCGTCGGCCTCACAGGGGACACTGAAGCTTTCTTT. Translation: CSVGLTGDTEAFF. Full variable domain (missing parts from reference TRBV29-1 and TRBJ1-1): SAVISQKPSRDICQRGTSLTIQCQVDSQVTMMFWYRQQPGQSLTLIATANQGSEATYESGFVIDKFPISRPNLTFSTLTVSNMSPEDSSIYLCSVGLTGDTEAFFGQGTRLTVV.

A few counts support this clone. The rearrangement uses TRBV29-1 and TRBJ1-4; D uncertain. Deletions cut 5 bases from V and 8 bases from J, with 15 bases between. The germline V gene encodes CDR1 SQVTM and CDR2 ANQGSEA. This CDR3 is 13 amino acids long. The DNA of the CDR3 is TGCAGCGTTCGTGGCTTAAGAGGGGAAAAACTGTTTTTT. Translation gives CSVRGLRGEKLFF. Combining the CDR3 with reference TRBV29-1 and TRBJ1-4 gives the whole variable domain SAVISQKPSRDICQRGTSLTIQCQVDSQVTMMFWYRQQPGQSLTLIATANQGSEATYESGFVIDKFPISRPNLTFSTLTVSNMSPEDSSIYLCSVRGLRGEKLFFGSGTQLSVL.